This record concerns one T cell receptor beta chain sequence. The antigen is unknown. This specimen comes from a study of blood T cells in healthy people across ages. Combining a sample-barcoded 5' primer with a J-beta primer mix, a second PCR ran for roughly 7 to 11 cycles. Via MiXCR, TCRdb re-called the 5' RACE reads, giving one row per CDR3 protein. The profile shows 1,100,000 or so distinct CDR3 sequences, roughly 45% of them singletons. Study-wide points: Age brought a roughly linear fall in TCR beta diversity measured per million T cells.

At least 5.5 micrograms of total RNA were extracted per sample. The sequenced sample consisted of blood. The receptor was derived from an older woman in good health.

CDR3 DNA: TGCAGTGCTAGTCGGGCAGGTGGTTCCTACAATGAGCAGTTCTTC. It is translated as CSASRAGGSYNEQFF. J is TRBJ2-1 and V is TRBV20-1, with no clear D. The CDR3 totals 15 residues. Per germline, CDR1 DFQATT and CDR2 SNEGSKA (reference sequence). Trimming took 3 bases from V and 1 from J, leaving 13 bases between them.